This T cell receptor (beta chain) was identified during a study of identical twins. Study outcomes and limitations: In cord blood, abundant beta clonotypes had fewer insertions; memory showed no trend. Within monozygotic twins, out-of-frame TCR alpha sharing was underestimated by the models.

The germline CDR1 and CDR2 sequences are ENHRY and SYGVKD. The CDR3 runs to 14 residues. Trimming removed 6 bases from V and 2 bases from J, with 14 bases in between. TCRdb analysed the 5' RACE reads with MiXCR anew, one entry per CDR3 protein. This table holds some 500,000 distinct CDR3 sequences, approximately 15% found once. Donors were all healthy Caucasians. At least ten counts were recorded for this clonotype. Its target is unknown. These same records also appear under a second study, on yellow fever vaccine responses in identical twins.

Sequences were obtained from CD4+ T cells sorted from blood. The source is a woman younger than 30 in good health. V usage is TRBV10-3 and J usage is TRBJ2-7; D might be TRBD2 (6 bases). In nucleotides, the CDR3 is TGTGCCATCAGGCGGGACGGAGATACCTACGAGCAGTACTTC. This encodes CAIRRDGDTYEQYF.